The 22 T cell receptor beta chains given below trace back to one sample, sequenced in a study of OX40 agonist ivuxolimab in advanced cancers. TCRdb keeps only in-frame clones here, not all; method: immunoSEQ multiplex PCR. The data contain 90,000 to 150,000 clones, 80% to 90% of them singletons. The sequenced sample was CD4+ or CD8+ T cells sorted from blood, obtained in a trial of the OX40 agonist ivuxolimab. These receptors were collected from an adult with an advanced solid tumor such as melanoma, head and neck, liver or kidney cancer.

This chain connects TRBV5-1 to TRBJ2-5; no firm D call. V shed 3 bases and J shed 0 bases, with 0 bases lying between them. The CDR3 totals 11 residues. Germline lookup yields CDR1 SGHRS and CDR2 YFSETQ. The CDR3 DNA sequence: TGCGCCAGCAGCTACCAAGAGACCCAGTACTTC. This translates into CASSYQETQYF.

Only one count was recorded for this clone. The chain uses TRBV27 and TRBJ1-1; no clear D. The CDR3 consists of 14 residues. V was pared by 4 bases and J by 7 bases, with 16 bases between. Germline V gene data show CDR1 as MNHEY and CDR2 as SMNVEV (reference sequence). CDR3 residues: CASSSGSRMVEAFF. The CDR3 DNA reads TGTGCCAGCAGTTCCGGGTCGAGGATGGTTGAAGCTTTCTTT.

V usage is TRBV6-1 and J usage is TRBJ1-3, with TRBD1 identical over 7 bases. V lost 2 bases and J lost 1; bases outside the gene matches: 8. CDR1 MNHNS and CDR2 SASEGT come from the germline V gene. CDR3 length: 17 residues. The CDR3 coding sequence is TGTGCCAGCAGTGAATTATTCAGGGGGGCTTCTGGAAACACCATATATTTT. It encodes CASSELFRGASGNTIYF.

The rearrangement uses TRBV5-6 and TRBJ2-2; no definite D call. This CDR3 contains 12 residues. Germline CDR1 SGHDT, CDR2 YYEEEE. Trimming took off 1 base at V and 2 bases at J, with 0 bases between the two ends. CDR3 amino acids: CASSLNTGELFF. In nucleotides, the CDR3 is TGTGCCAGCAGCTTGAACACCGGGGAGCTGTTTTTT.

The chain links TRBV4-2 to TRBJ2-1; 12 positions agree with TRBD2. From germline, CDR1 is LGHNA and CDR2 YNFKEQ. This CDR3 contains 17 residues. V shed 2 bases, J shed 7 bases, and the junction held 9 bases outside the gene matches. The CDR3 coding sequence is TGTGCCAGCAGCCAAACTAGCGGGGGGTCCCCTGGAAATGAGCAGTTCTTC. Protein product: CASSQTSGGSPGNEQFF.

The chain joins TRBV30 to TRBJ1-1; no firm D call. Germline V CDR1 and CDR2: GTSNPN, SVGIG (reference sequence). The CDR3 runs to 14 residues. The germline V and J ends were trimmed by 7 bases and 6 bases, with 21 bases remaining between them. The CDR3 DNA follows: TGTGCCTCCCTTGGGCGTCGATACATCCCTGAAGCTTTCTTT. Its protein is CASLGRRYIPEAFF.

The chain carries TRBV4-1 and TRBJ2-1, with a possible D match to TRBD1 (5 bases). V lost 0 bases, J lost 9 bases, and 18 bases lay in between. The length of the CDR3 is 16 residues. CDR1 and CDR2 (germline): MGHRA, YSYEKL. This CDR3 is CASSQDGAGWGSEQFF. CDR3 nucleotides: TGCGCCAGCAGCCAAGATGGGGCAGGGTGGGGCAGTGAGCAGTTCTTC.

V gene TRBV19 combines with J gene TRBJ2-5; D perhaps matches TRBD1 (8 bases). Germline CDR1 reads LNHDA; CDR2 reads SQIVND (reference sequence). This CDR3 comprises 17 residues. Trimming took off 3 bases at V and 0 bases at J, with 17 bases between the two ends. Here the CDR3 reads CASSIRTGRADQETQYF. The CDR3 DNA follows: TGTGCCAGTAGTATTAGGACAGGGAGGGCGGACCAAGAGACCCAGTACTTC.

The CDR3 DNA is TGTGCCTGGAGTCGAGAGTTCCGCACAGATACGCAGTATTTT. This translates into CAWSREFRTDTQYF. The genes are TRBV30 and TRBJ2-3; D remains unclear. V was trimmed by 2 bases and J by 1 base, leaving 10 bases between them. Germline V gene lookup returns CDR1 GTSNPN and CDR2 SVGIG (reference sequence). This CDR3 contains 14 residues.

V and J are TRBV6-1 and TRBJ2-6; D remains unclear. The CDR3 length is 15 residues. Per germline, CDR1 MNHNS and CDR2 SASEGT. V was shortened by 2 bases and J by 2 bases, with 7 bases between the two germline ends. The CDR3 DNA reads as TGTGCCAGCAGTGAACGGGCGGCTGGGGCCAACGTCCTGACTTTC. It is translated as CASSERAAGANVLTF.

The chain links TRBV2 to TRBJ2-4; 7 bases line up with TRBD1. Trimming cost V 3 bases and J 8 bases; bases outside gene matches: 7. The CDR3 is 14 amino acids. Germline V CDR1 and CDR2: SNHLY, FYNNEI. The CDR3 spells CASSDGQGVYIQYF. The CDR3 nucleotides read TGTGCCAGCAGTGATGGGCAGGGGGTGTACATTCAGTACTTC.

V and J are TRBV19 and TRBJ1-3, with D uncertain. Per the germline V gene, CDR1 is LNHDA and CDR2 is SQIVND (reference sequence). The CDR3 runs to 13 residues. V lost 7 bases to trimming and J lost 2 bases, with 9 bases between them. The CDR3 loop reads CASTGVPGNTIYF. CDR3 bases: TGTGCCAGTACGGGAGTGCCTGGAAACACCATATATTTT.

The chain couples TRBV2 to TRBJ1-1; D uncertain. The CDR3 has 12 residues. The V gene lost 6 bases and the J gene lost 3 bases, with 8 bases spanning the gap. Germline CDR1 and CDR2: SNHLY and FYNNEI. The CDR3 DNA sequence: TGTGCCAGCAGGGGAACGGACACTGAAGCTTTCTTT. It is translated as CASRGTDTEAFF. Based on the CDR3 plus reference TRBV2 and TRBJ1-1, the full variable domain is EPEVTQTPSHQVTQMGQEVILRCVPISNHLYFYWYRQILGQKVEFLVSFYNNEISEKSEIFDDQFSVERPDGSNFTLKIRSTKLEDSAMYFCASRGTDTEAFFGQGTRLTVV.

Only a few counts were recorded for this clone. This chain links TRBV14 with TRBJ2-4, with TRBD1 matching 8 bases. The junction had 6 bases not matched to a gene; V was cut back by 2 bases and J by 0 bases. Per the germline V gene, CDR1 is SGHDN and CDR2 is FVKESK. The CDR3 contains 17 residues. The CDR3 sequence is CASSQRGQGAAKNIQYF. CDR3 coding DNA: TGTGCCAGCAGCCAAAGGGGGCAGGGGGCAGCCAAAAACATTCAGTACTTC.

The chain couples TRBV7-6 to TRBJ1-5; 7 bases line up with TRBD1. Germline V gives CDR1 SGHVS, CDR2 FNYEAQ. The CDR3 extends over 18 amino acids. The V and J ends lost 2 bases and 0 bases, in that order; junction bases with no gene match: 10. The CDR3 region is CASSLRGGADFSNQPQHF. For the CDR3, the DNA is TGTGCCAGCAGCTTAAGAGGGGGCGCCGACTTTAGCAATCAGCCCCAGCATTTT.

The chain uses TRBV5-1 and TRBJ1-1; D ambiguous. Germline V CDR1 and CDR2: SGHRS, YFSETQ. The V and J ends lost 6 bases and 1 base respectively, with 10 bases between them. The CDR3 has 13 residues. Written as DNA, the CDR3 is TGCGCCAGCAACGAGGTCGGGAACACTGAAGCTTTCTTT. As protein: CASNEVGNTEAFF.

V is TRBV5-5 and J is TRBJ1-2; D is ambiguous. Germline lookup yields CDR1 SGHKS and CDR2 YYEKEE (reference sequence). The V gene lost 0 bases and the J gene lost 7 bases, with 4 bases spanning the gap. There are 11 residues in the CDR3. CDR3 residues: CASSLEAGYTF. CDR3 DNA sequence: TGTGCCAGCAGCTTGGAGGCTGGCTACACCTTC.

This sequence joins TRBV29-1 and TRBJ1-1; 7 bases are a match to TRBD1. CDR1 SQVTM and CDR2 ANQGSEA come from the germline V gene. Trimming at V came to 7 bases and at J to 4 bases, leaving 9 bases not matched to a gene. The CDR3 is 13 amino acids. CDR3 nucleotides: TGCAGCGCCCGACAGGGTATGAGCACTGAAGCTTTCTTT. Protein product: CSARQGMSTEAFF.

The chain has TRBV2 and TRBJ1-2; D may be TRBD1 (5 bases). The V and J ends lost 4 bases and 6 bases respectively, with 9 bases between them. Germline V gene data show CDR1 as SNHLY and CDR2 as FYNNEI. The length of the CDR3 is 12 residues. In nucleotides, the CDR3 is TGTGCCAGCAGTGTAGGGGTAAATGGCTACACCTTC. Its protein product is CASSVGVNGYTF. Full variable domain (remainder filled in from reference TRBV2 and TRBJ1-2): EPEVTQTPSHQVTQMGQEVILRCVPISNHLYFYWYRQILGQKVEFLVSFYNNEISEKSEIFDDQFSVERPDGSNFTLKIRSTKLEDSAMYFCASSVGVNGYTFGSGTRLTVV.

The chain joins TRBV27 to TRBJ2-3; 8 nucleotides match TRBD2. Germline CDR1 is MNHEY and CDR2 is SMNVEV (reference sequence). V shed 4 bases, J shed 2 bases, and the junction held 5 bases outside the gene matches. This CDR3 has 15 residues. The CDR3: CASSSGGADTDTQYF. The CDR3 DNA is TGTGCCAGCAGTTCCGGGGGGGCAGACACAGATACGCAGTATTTT.

The rearrangement links TRBV2 to TRBJ2-2; 9 bases match TRBD2. The CDR3 loop spans 16 amino acids. Germline CDR1 reads SNHLY; CDR2 reads FYNNEI. V lost 4 bases to trimming and J lost 6 bases; unmatched junction nucleotides: 9. DNA for the CDR3: TGTGCCAGCAGTGTAGGCGGGGGGGCTTCGGCCGGGGAGCTGTTTTTT. Protein: CASSVGGGASAGELFF.

The chain employs TRBV6-5 and TRBJ2-7, with D possibly being TRBD2 (5 bases). CDR3 size: 14 residues. V lost 5 bases, J lost 3 bases, and 14 bases lay in between. The germline V gene has CDR1 MNHEY and CDR2 SVGAGI. This chain's CDR3 is CASSPAPGSYEQYF. The CDR3, as DNA: TGTGCCAGCAGTCCTGCTCCGGGGAGCTACGAGCAGTACTTC.